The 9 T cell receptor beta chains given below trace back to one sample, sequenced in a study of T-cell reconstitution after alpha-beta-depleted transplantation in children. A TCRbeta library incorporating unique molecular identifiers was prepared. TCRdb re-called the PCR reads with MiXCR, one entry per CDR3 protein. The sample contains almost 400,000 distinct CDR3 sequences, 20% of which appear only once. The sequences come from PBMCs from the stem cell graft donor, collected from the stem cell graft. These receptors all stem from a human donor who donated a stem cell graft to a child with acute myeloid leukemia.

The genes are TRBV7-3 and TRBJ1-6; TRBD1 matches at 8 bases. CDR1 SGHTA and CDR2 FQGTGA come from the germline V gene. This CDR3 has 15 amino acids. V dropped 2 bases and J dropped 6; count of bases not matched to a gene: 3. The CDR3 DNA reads TGTGCCAGCAGCTTATCCGACAGGGGTAATTCACCCCTCCACTTT. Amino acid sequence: CASSLSDRGNSPLHF.

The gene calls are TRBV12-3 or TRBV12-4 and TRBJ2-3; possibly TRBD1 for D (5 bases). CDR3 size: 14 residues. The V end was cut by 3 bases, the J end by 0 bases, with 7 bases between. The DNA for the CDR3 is TGTGCCAGCAGTTTTCCAGGGAGCACAGATACGCAGTATTTT. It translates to CASSFPGSTDTQYF.

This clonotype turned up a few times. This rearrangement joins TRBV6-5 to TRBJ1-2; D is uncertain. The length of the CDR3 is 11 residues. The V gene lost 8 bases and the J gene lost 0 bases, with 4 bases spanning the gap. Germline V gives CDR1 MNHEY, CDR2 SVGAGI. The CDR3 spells CASAANYGYTF. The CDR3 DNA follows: TGTGCCAGCGCCGCTAACTATGGCTACACCTTC.

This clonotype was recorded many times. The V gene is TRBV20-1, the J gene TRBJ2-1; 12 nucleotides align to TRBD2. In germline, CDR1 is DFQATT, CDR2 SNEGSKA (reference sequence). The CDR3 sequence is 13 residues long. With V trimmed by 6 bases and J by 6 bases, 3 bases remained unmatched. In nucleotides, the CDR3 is TGCAGTGCCCCGACTAGCGGGGGCAATGAGCAGTTCTTC. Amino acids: CSAPTSGGNEQFF.

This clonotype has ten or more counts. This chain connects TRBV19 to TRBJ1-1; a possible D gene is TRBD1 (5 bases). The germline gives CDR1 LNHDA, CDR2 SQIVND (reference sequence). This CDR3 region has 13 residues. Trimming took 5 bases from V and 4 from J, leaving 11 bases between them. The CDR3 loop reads CASSLRGVTEAFF. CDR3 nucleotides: TGTGCCAGTAGTTTACGGGGGGTCACTGAAGCTTTCTTT. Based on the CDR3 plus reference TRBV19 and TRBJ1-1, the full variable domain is DGGITQSPKYLFRKEGQNVTLSCEQNLNHDAMYWYRQDPGQGLRLIYYSQIVNDFQKGDIAEGYSVSREKKESFPLTVTSAQKNPTAFYLCASSLRGVTEAFFGQGTRLTVV.

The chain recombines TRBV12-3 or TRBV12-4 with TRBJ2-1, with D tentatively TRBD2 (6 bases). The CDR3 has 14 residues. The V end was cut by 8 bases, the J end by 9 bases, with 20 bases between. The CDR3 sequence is CASLGRGLLGEQFF. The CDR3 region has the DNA TGTGCCAGCCTAGGAAGGGGACTTTTGGGTGAGCAGTTCTTC.

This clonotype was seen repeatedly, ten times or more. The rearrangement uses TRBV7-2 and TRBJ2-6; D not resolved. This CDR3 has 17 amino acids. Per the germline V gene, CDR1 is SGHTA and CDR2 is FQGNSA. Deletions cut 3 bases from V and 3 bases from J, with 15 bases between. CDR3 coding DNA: TGTGCCAGCAGCTTGGAGTTTATCCTCTTTGGGGCCAACGTCCTGACTTTC. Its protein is CASSLEFILFGANVLTF.

The CDR3 loop reads CASRTEGPGANVLTF. The CDR3, as DNA: TGTGCCAGCAGAACAGAGGGTCCCGGGGCCAACGTCCTGACTTTC. The V and J genes are TRBV6-2 or TRBV6-3 and TRBJ2-6; a weak D match, TRBD2 (5 bases). This CDR3 is 15 amino acids long. Germline V gene data show CDR1 as MNHEY and CDR2 as SVGEGT. Between the trimmed V and J ends, which lost 6 bases and 4 bases, there was a span of 13 bases.

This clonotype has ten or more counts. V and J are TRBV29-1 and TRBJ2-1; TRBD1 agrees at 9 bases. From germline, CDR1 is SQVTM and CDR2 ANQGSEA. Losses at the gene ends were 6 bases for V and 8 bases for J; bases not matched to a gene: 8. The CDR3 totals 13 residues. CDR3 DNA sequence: TGCAGCGTGGCCACCGGACAGGGGTATGAGCAGTTCTTC. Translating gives CSVATGQGYEQFF.